This TCR beta chain was found in a study of breast tumors, draining lymph nodes, adjacent tissues. The germline gives CDR1 SNHLY, CDR2 FYNNEI. The J segment lost 4 bases and the V segment lost 6 bases, leaving 5 bases of the junction unmatched. The CDR3 loop spans 15 amino acids. In its sample, this clonotype was seen many times. From the multiplex PCR reads, TCRdb called clonotypes with MiXCR, one entry per CDR3 protein. The table includes some 230,000 distinct CDR3 sequences, about 34% detected once. Samples came from axillary lymph nodes draining the breast cancer. The gene calls are TRBV2 and TRBJ2-1, with 11 bases lining up with TRBD2. The receptor was isolated from a female donor with breast cancer. Some clones in this sample may be carry-over from other donors' samples. Input material: axillary lymph node tissue. This CDR3 is CASRRTSGLYNEQFF. The DNA for the CDR3 is TGTGCCAGCAGGCGGACTAGCGGGTTGTACAATGAGCAGTTCTTC.